The present entry profiles one T cell receptor beta chain with its context. The antigen remains undetermined. The repertoire was sequenced with immunoSEQ multiplex PCR; TCRdb's copy has only in-frame clones and lacks some. The sample has about 350,000 clones, 92% seen once. This specimen comes from a study of Ad26.COV2.S vaccination and SARS-CoV-2 variants. Study-level results: Responses of T cells in total may have been underestimated by the TCR breadth and depth analyses.

V was trimmed by 10 bases and J by 6 bases, leaving 11 bases between them. This CDR3 contains 11 residues. The chain links TRBV12-3 or TRBV12-4 to TRBJ2-3; D unclear. The sample was peripheral blood, taken after recovery from COVID-19. The receptor comes from a human donor who had recovered from COVID-19. The CDR3 sequence: CATSGPDTQYF. In nucleotides, the CDR3 is TGTGCCACCTCCGGTCCCGATACGCAGTATTTT.